This T cell receptor (beta chain) was captured by sequencing in a study of T cells in Graves' hyperthyroidism and ophthalmopathy. Study-wide results and limits: Ophthalmopathy was separated from stable hyperthyroidism by a 13 V-J model.

This clonotype was observed a few times. No antigen is known for it. TCR beta CDR3 region amplification was performed from RNA transcripts. TCR CDR3 regions were first amplified by RT-PCR with HTBI primers. MiXCR was run by TCRdb on the multiplex PCR reads, yielding one entry per CDR3 protein. The sample holds hundreds of thousands of distinct CDR3 sequences, about 14% seen once. The CDR3 sequence is 13 residues long. Looked up from germline, CDR1 is SGHVS and CDR2 is FNYEAQ. The source of this sequence is a woman younger than 35 with Graves' hyperthyroidism. What was sequenced was blood. This chain uses TRBV7-6 with TRBJ2-5; D is perhaps TRBD1 or TRBD2 (5 bases each). In DNA form, the CDR3 reads TGTGTCTCACGTCCTGTGGGGGATGAGACCCAGTACTTC. Protein sequence: CVSRPVGDETQYF.